Below are 31 T cell receptor beta chains sequenced from a single sample in a study of blood T cells in healthy people across ages. Primers used in a second PCR of roughly 7 to 12 cycles were a sample-barcoded 5' primer and a J-beta primer mix. TCRdb redid the calling of the 5' RACE reads with MiXCR, one entry per CDR3 protein. The repertoire has approximately 880,000 distinct CDR3 sequences, about 48% of them found once; the top ten carry about an eighth. Sequencing input: blood. These TCRs come from a man under 40 in good health.

A few counts support this clonotype. V is TRBV29-1 and J is TRBJ1-2; 7 positions agree with TRBD1. CDR3 length: 14 residues. Germline CDR1 SQVTM, CDR2 ANQGSEA. V dropped 1 base and J dropped 3; count of bases not matched to a gene: 5. CDR3 loop: CSVEASGTDYGYTF. CDR3 DNA sequence: TGCAGCGTTGAAGCATCCGGGACAGACTATGGCTACACCTTC.

V gene TRBV4-3 combines with J gene TRBJ1-1; D possibly corresponds to TRBD1 (6 bases). Trimming removed 0 bases from V and 2 bases from J, with 16 bases in between. CDR1 and CDR2 from the germline V gene are LGHNA and YSLEER. The CDR3 has 17 amino acids. The CDR3 loop reads CASSQDKLRGGNTEAFF. The CDR3 region has the DNA TGCGCCAGCAGCCAAGATAAGCTACGCGGGGGCAACACTGAAGCTTTCTTT.

The J gene is TRBJ2-1, the V gene TRBV4-3, with unresolved D. Germline V gene sequence: CDR1 LGHNA, CDR2 YSLEER. CDR3 size: 14 residues. Trimming removed 3 bases from V and 6 bases from J, with 12 bases in between. The CDR3 nucleotides are TGCGCCAGCAGCCATAGCAGTTCCCTCAATGAGCAGTTCTTC. Translation gives CASSHSSSLNEQFF.

This clonotype has only one observation. An end of the junction does not agree with germline; a read error may underlie this. The J gene is TRBJ2-3, the V gene TRBV7-2, with no clear D. In germline, CDR1 is SGHTA, CDR2 FQGNSA. The CDR3 contains 15 residues. CDR3 nucleotide sequence: TGTGCCACCAGCTTGCGCGGCGGAAGCACAGATACGCAGTATTTT. Its protein product is CATSLRGGSTDTQYF.

The CDR3 DNA reads as TGTGCCAGCAGCTTGGGACAGAAAGTCTACGAGCAGTACTTC. The encoded protein is CASSLGQKVYEQYF. This chain joins TRBV5-6 and TRBJ2-7; D is possibly TRBD1 (5 bases). CDR1 is SGHDT and CDR2 is YYEEEE in the germline V gene. The CDR3 runs to 14 residues. Trimming removed 0 bases at V and 3 bases at J, with 10 bases between.

CDR3 DNA sequence: TGTGCCAGCAGCACACGAATGGCCAGCAGAGAAAAACTGTTTTTT. Protein sequence: CASSTRMASREKLFF. The genes are TRBV6-5 and TRBJ1-4; D gene unclear. This CDR3 region has 15 residues. Trimming took off 6 bases at V and 8 bases at J, with 19 bases between the two ends. The germline V gene has CDR1 MNHEY and CDR2 SVGAGI.

In the case of this clonotype: A read error may produce the germline difference seen at one junction end. The chain combines TRBV7-9 with TRBJ1-6, with a possible D match to TRBD1 (6 bases). Per the germline V gene, CDR1 is SEHNR and CDR2 is FQNEAQ (reference sequence). The CDR3 contains 14 residues. The CDR3 loop is CASQAGAYNSPLHF. As DNA, the CDR3 is TGTGCCAGCCAGGCGGGGGCCTACAATTCACCCCTCCACTTT.

The rearrangement joins TRBV12-3 or TRBV12-4 to TRBJ1-5; 10 bases match TRBD1. The junction had 10 bases not matched to a gene; V was cut back by 5 bases and J by 6 bases. CDR3 length equals 16 residues. The CDR3 loop is CASSLMGQGNRQPQHF. As DNA, the CDR3 is TGTGCCAGCAGTCTGATGGGACAGGGGAATCGTCAGCCCCAGCATTTT.

The chain combines TRBV29-1 with TRBJ1-2, with D tentatively TRBD1 (5 bases). The CDR3 is made up of 15 amino acids. V shed 3 bases and J shed 0 bases, with 14 bases lying between them. The germline gives CDR1 SQVTM, CDR2 ANQGSEA. CDR3 loop: CSVEGGAIANYGYTF. The CDR3 nucleotides are TGCAGCGTTGAGGGAGGGGCGATAGCTAACTATGGCTACACCTTC.

This sequence joins TRBV29-1 and TRBJ2-7, with 8 bases matching TRBD1. This CDR3 has 15 amino acids. In germline, CDR1 is SQVTM, CDR2 ANQGSEA. V shed 3 bases, J shed 5 bases, and the junction held 12 bases outside the gene matches. DNA of the CDR3: TGCAGCGTTGAGGGTGCAGGGACAGGAAGGAACGAGCAGTACTTC. Encoded protein: CSVEGAGTGRNEQYF.

V gene TRBV7-2 combines with J gene TRBJ2-4, with D maybe TRBD2 (5 bases). The CDR3 sequence is 14 residues long. Germline assignment: CDR1 SGHTA and CDR2 FQGNSA. Trimming took 1 base from V and 11 from J, leaving 15 bases between them. CDR3 nucleotides: TGTGCCAGCAGCTTAGAAGCGGCGGAGACGGTTCAGTACTTC. Protein sequence: CASSLEAAETVQYF. Combining the CDR3 with reference TRBV7-2 and TRBJ2-4 gives the whole variable domain GAGVSQSPSNKVTEKGKDVELRCDPISGHTALYWYRQSLGQGLEFLIYFQGNSAPDKSGLPSDRFSAERTGGSVSTLTIQRTQQEDSAVYLCASSLEAAETVQYFGAGTRLSVL.

A note on this clonotype: A read error may produce the germline difference seen at one junction end. The V call is TRBV12-3 or TRBV12-4, the J call TRBJ2-5, with D uncertain. The closer fit of TRBJ2-7 to the DNA end suggests the J call may be wrong. This CDR3 has 12 amino acids. Written as DNA, the CDR3 is TGTGTCAGCAGTTTCGCAGCCTACGAGCAGTACTTC. This encodes CVSSFAAYEQYF.

V usage is TRBV12-3 or TRBV12-4 and J usage is TRBJ2-4; weak D call: TRBD2 (6 bases). The CDR3 runs 14 residues. V dropped 2 bases and J dropped 13 bases, with 18 bases sitting between them. The CDR3 reads CASSLRDSYYGQYF. The CDR3 coding sequence is TGTGCCAGCAGTTTACGGGACTCCTACTACGGGCAGTACTTC.

In this sample, this clonotype turned up a few times. This chain uses TRBV27 with TRBJ2-3; a possible D gene is TRBD2 (5 bases). The CDR3 totals 14 residues. V lost 6 bases to trimming and J lost 1 base, with 11 bases between them. Germline V gene sequence: CDR1 MNHEY, CDR2 SMNVEV (reference sequence). The CDR3 is CASSDVGGTDTQYF. CDR3 nucleotides: TGTGCCAGCAGCGATGTCGGGGGCACAGATACGCAGTATTTT.

The V gene is TRBV2, the J gene TRBJ2-4; the D gene is possibly TRBD1 (6 bases). Near its end, the DNA agrees better with TRBJ2-5, so the J call may be wrong. The CDR3 extends over 14 amino acids. Germline loops: CDR1 SNHLY, CDR2 FYNNEI. The chain's CDR3 is CASSVRRTEETQYF. In DNA form, the CDR3 reads TGTGCCAGCAGTGTACGTAGGACAGAGGAGACCCAGTACTTC.

The chain has TRBV7-9 and TRBJ2-5, with 8 bases matching TRBD2. V dropped 5 bases and J dropped 2; count of bases not matched to a gene: 7. The CDR3 has 15 amino acids. Germline assignment: CDR1 SEHNR and CDR2 FQNEAQ (reference sequence). In nucleotides, the CDR3 is TGTGCCAGCAGCATACCGGGACTAGTTCAAGAGACCCAGTACTTC. It is translated as CASSIPGLVQETQYF.

This clonotype was detected only once. The CDR3: CASSPRDRGQCYEQYF. CDR3 coding DNA: TGTGCCAGCAGTCCACGGGACAGGGGACAATGCTACGAGCAGTACTTC. V is TRBV27 and J is TRBJ2-7, with 10 nucleotides matching TRBD1. The CDR3 is 16 amino acids. The germline CDR1 and CDR2 sequences are MNHEY and SMNVEV (reference sequence). The V and J ends lost 5 bases and 3 bases, in that order; junction bases with no gene match: 10.

This clonotype was seen a few times. This chain connects TRBV7-2 to TRBJ2-3; D is perhaps TRBD2 (7 bases). The germline V gene has CDR1 SGHTA and CDR2 FQGNSA. This CDR3 is 17 amino acids long. Trimming stripped 1 base from V and 1 base from J, with 15 bases between. This CDR3 is CASSLGPRGAGTDTQYF. CDR3 sequence (DNA): TGTGCCAGCAGCTTAGGTCCACGGGGGGCAGGCACAGATACGCAGTATTTT.

In its sample, this clonotype was seen a few times. V gene TRBV3-1 combines with J gene TRBJ2-3; 9 nucleotides line up with TRBD1. The CDR3 has 17 amino acids. Germline V gives CDR1 LGHDT, CDR2 YNNKEL (reference sequence). V trimming: 4 bases; J trimming: 1 base; junction bases outside the gene matches: 9. CDR3 bases: TGTGCCAGCAGCCCCGGGACAGGGAACGCAGGCACAGATACGCAGTATTTT. Amino acids: CASSPGTGNAGTDTQYF.

The J gene is TRBJ1-4, the V gene TRBV7-2, with TRBD1 matching over 7 bases. The germline CDR1 and CDR2 sequences are SGHTA and FQGNSA. CDR3 length: 14 amino acids. V lost 4 bases to trimming and J lost 11 bases; unmatched junction nucleotides: 10. CDR3 in DNA: TGTGCCAGCAGCTCCCGGGACAGTCCTTGGAAACTGTTTTTT. Translating it yields CASSSRDSPWKLFF.

The J gene is TRBJ1-1, the V gene TRBV5-1, with no clear D. V was pared by 4 bases and J by 2 bases, with 12 bases between. The CDR3 consists of 14 residues. Germline assignment: CDR1 SGHRS and CDR2 YFSETQ. CDR3 sequence: CASSPNPSNTEAFF. The CDR3 DNA sequence: TGCGCCAGCAGCCCTAACCCCTCTAACACTGAAGCTTTCTTT.

With respect to this clonotype: Compared with germline, one end of the junction differs, possibly owing to a read error. This sequence joins TRBV6-6 and TRBJ2-3; D remains unclear. CDR3 size: 14 residues. Germline V gives CDR1 MNHNY, CDR2 SVGAGI (reference sequence). The CDR3 nucleotides read TGTGCCGGCAGAGACCTAGTTACGGCAGATACGCAGTATTTT. Translated: CAGRDLVTADTQYF.

The V call is TRBV5-8, the J call TRBJ2-6; TRBD1 aligns across 8 bases. The length of the CDR3 is 19 residues. Trimming at V came to 4 bases and at J to 0 bases, leaving 12 bases not matched to a gene. Germline lookup yields CDR1 SGHTS and CDR2 YDEGEE. CDR3 protein: CASSDRRTGTDSGANVLTF. DNA for the CDR3: TGTGCCAGCAGCGATCGCCGGACAGGGACCGACTCTGGGGCCAACGTCCTGACTTTC.

The chain links TRBV20-1 to TRBJ1-1; D is perhaps TRBD1 (5 bases). This CDR3 spans 14 amino acids. Per the germline V gene, CDR1 is DFQATT and CDR2 is SNEGSKA (reference sequence). Here the CDR3 reads CSPGGGVGRTEAFF. The CDR3, as DNA: TGCAGCCCTGGCGGGGGAGTGGGGAGGACTGAAGCTTTCTTT.

There are many counts of this clonotype. Germline is not matched at one junction end, which may reflect a read error. The chain carries TRBV12-3 or TRBV12-4 and TRBJ1-5, with D unresolved. The CDR3 loop spans 12 amino acids. Here the CDR3 reads CASSLPNQPQHF. The CDR3 coding sequence is TGCGCCAGCAGCCTACCTAATCAGCCCCAGCATTTT.

The rearrangement uses TRBV7-9 and TRBJ2-2; D possibly corresponds to TRBD1 (6 bases). CDR3 length equals 17 residues. V dropped 0 bases and J dropped 4 bases, with 15 bases sitting between them. CDR1 and CDR2 from the germline V gene are SEHNR and FQNEAQ (reference sequence). The chain's CDR3 is CASSLAFSAGATGELFF. DNA of the CDR3: TGTGCCAGCAGCTTAGCTTTTTCGGCAGGGGCCACCGGGGAGCTGTTTTTT. Full variable domain (outside the CDR3, taken from reference TRBV7-9 and TRBJ2-2): DTGVSQNPRHKITKRGQNVTFRCDPISEHNRLYWYRQTLGQGPEFLTYFQNEAQLEKSRLLSDRFSAERPKGSFSTLEIQRTEQGDSAMYLCASSLAFSAGATGELFFGEGSRLTVL.

This clonotype was seen more than once but under ten times. V usage is TRBV20-1 and J usage is TRBJ1-5; no reliable D call. The germline gives CDR1 DFQATT, CDR2 SNEGSKA (reference sequence). The V and J ends lost 2 bases and 7 bases respectively, with 6 bases between them. The CDR3 is 11 amino acids. The CDR3 coding sequence is TGCAGTGCTAGACTCGGGCAGCCCCAGCATTTT. It is translated as CSARLGQPQHF.

This chain joins TRBV10-3 and TRBJ1-1, with 7 bases that match TRBD1. Germline V gene sequence: CDR1 ENHRY, CDR2 SYGVKD. V lost 6 bases to trimming and J lost 6 bases; unmatched junction nucleotides: 10. This CDR3 comprises 14 residues. The CDR3 here is CAIRERDSNAEAFF. In DNA form, the CDR3 reads TGTGCCATCAGGGAGAGGGACAGTAACGCTGAAGCTTTCTTT.

This clonotype has only a few counts. The rearrangement uses TRBV24-1 and TRBJ2-7, with 7 bases aligning to TRBD2. With V trimmed by 5 bases and J by 3 bases, 6 bases remained unmatched. The CDR3 loop spans 14 amino acids. CDR1 is KGHDR, CDR2 SFDVKD, per germline. CDR3 coding DNA: TGTGCCACCAGTGTTGTGGGAGGGGACTACGAGCAGTACTTC. Protein: CATSVVGGDYEQYF.

The chain couples TRBV5-1 to TRBJ2-5; D might be TRBD1 (6 bases). This CDR3 region has 15 residues. Trimming removed 5 bases from V and 0 bases from J, with 14 bases in between. Germline CDR1 and CDR2: SGHRS and YFSETQ. The CDR3 here is CASRKPRTDQETQYF. Written as DNA, the CDR3 is TGCGCCAGCAGGAAGCCGCGGACAGACCAAGAGACCCAGTACTTC.

J is TRBJ2-4 and V is TRBV9; 7 bases map to TRBD2. The J call may be in error: the DNA end matches TRBJ2-7 better. The CDR3 covers 16 residues. Germline V lookup: CDR1 SGDLS, CDR2 YYNGEE. CDR3 DNA sequence: TGTGCCAGCAGCGCCGGGGGGATGACAGCAACCTACGAGCAGTACTTC. Amino acids: CASSAGGMTATYEQYF.